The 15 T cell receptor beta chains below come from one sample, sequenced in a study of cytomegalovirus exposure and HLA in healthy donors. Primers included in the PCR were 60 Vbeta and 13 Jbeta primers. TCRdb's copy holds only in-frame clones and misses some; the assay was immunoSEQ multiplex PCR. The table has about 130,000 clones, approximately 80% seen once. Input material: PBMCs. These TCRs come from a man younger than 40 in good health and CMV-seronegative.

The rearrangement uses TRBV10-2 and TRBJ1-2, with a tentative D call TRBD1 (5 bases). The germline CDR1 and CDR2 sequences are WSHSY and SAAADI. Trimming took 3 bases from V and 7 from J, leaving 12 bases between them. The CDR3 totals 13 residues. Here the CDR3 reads CASSDQGSGGYTF. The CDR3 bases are TGCGCCAGCAGTGATCAGGGATCGGGTGGCTACACCTTC.

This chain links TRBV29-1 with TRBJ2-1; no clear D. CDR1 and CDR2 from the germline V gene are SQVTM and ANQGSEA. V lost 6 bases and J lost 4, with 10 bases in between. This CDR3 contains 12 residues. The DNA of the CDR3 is TGCAGCGTGGCCGTGACTTACAATGAGCAGTTCTTC. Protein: CSVAVTYNEQFF.

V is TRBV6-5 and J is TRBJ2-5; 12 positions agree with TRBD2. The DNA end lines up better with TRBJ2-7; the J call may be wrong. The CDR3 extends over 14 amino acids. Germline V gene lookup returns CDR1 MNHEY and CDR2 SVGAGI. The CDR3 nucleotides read TGTGCCAGCAGTCAGATACTAGCGGGGGGCGAGCAGTACTTC. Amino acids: CASSQILAGGEQYF.

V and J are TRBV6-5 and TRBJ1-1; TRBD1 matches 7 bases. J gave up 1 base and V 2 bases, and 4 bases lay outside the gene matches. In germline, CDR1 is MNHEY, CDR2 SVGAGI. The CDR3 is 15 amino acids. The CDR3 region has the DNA TGTGCCAGCAGTTACCTTAGGGGGCAGAACACTGAAGCTTTCTTT. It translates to CASSYLRGQNTEAFF.

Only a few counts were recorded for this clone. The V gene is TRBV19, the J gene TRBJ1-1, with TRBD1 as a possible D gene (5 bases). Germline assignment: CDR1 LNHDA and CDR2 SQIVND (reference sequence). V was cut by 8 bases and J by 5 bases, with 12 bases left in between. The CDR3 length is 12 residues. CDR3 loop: CASGPGGTEAFF. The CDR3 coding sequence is TGTGCCAGTGGTCCCGGGGGAACTGAAGCTTTCTTT.

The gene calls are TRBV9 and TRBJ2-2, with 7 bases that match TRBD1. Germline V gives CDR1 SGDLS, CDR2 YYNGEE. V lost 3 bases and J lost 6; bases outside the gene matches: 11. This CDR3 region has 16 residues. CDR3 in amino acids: CASSAKSGTASGELFF. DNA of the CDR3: TGTGCCAGCAGCGCAAAATCCGGGACAGCCTCCGGGGAGCTGTTTTTT.

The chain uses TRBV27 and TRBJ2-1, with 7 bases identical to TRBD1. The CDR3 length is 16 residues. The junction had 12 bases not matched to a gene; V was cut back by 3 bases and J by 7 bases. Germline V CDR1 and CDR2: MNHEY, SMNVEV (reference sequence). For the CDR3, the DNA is TGTGCCAGCAGTTTCTTAGACAGGGATCGTAAAAATGAGCAGTTCTTC. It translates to CASSFLDRDRKNEQFF.

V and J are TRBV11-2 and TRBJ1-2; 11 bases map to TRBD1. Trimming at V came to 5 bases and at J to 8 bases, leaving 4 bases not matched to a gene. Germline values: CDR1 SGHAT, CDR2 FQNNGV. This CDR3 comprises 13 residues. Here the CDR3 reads CASSLDRGLGYTF. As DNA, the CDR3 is TGTGCCAGCAGCCTGGACAGGGGGCTCGGCTACACCTTC. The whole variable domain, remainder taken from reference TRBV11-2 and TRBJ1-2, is EAGVAQSPRYKIIEKRQSVAFWCNPISGHATLYWYQQILGQGPKLLIQFQNNGVVDDSQLPKDRFSAERLKGVDSTLKIQPAKLEDSAVYLCASSLDRGLGYTFGSGTRLTVV.

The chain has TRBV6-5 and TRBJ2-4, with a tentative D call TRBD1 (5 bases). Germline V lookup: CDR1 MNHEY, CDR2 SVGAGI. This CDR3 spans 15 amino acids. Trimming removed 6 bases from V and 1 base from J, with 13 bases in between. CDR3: CASSSLSGAKNIQYF. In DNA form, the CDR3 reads TGTGCCAGCAGCTCACTTTCAGGGGCCAAAAACATTCAGTACTTC.

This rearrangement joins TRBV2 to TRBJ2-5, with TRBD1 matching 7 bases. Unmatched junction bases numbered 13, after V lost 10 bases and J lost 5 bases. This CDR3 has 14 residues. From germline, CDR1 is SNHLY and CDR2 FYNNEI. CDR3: CANQGQTGRETQYF. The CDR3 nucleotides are TGTGCCAACCAGGGACAGACCGGTAGGGAGACCCAGTACTTC.

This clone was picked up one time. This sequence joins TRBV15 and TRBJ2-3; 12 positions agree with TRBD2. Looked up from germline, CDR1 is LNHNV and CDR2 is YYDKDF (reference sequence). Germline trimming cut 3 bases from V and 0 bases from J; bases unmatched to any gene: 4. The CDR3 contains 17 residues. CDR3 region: CATSSLAGGTSTDTQYF. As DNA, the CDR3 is TGTGCCACCAGCAGTCTAGCGGGAGGGACTAGCACAGATACGCAGTATTTT.

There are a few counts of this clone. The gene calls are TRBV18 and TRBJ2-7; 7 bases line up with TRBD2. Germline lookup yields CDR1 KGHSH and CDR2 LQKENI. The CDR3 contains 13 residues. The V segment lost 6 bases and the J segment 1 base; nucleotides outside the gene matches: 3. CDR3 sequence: CASSAGESYEQYF. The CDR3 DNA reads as TGTGCCAGCTCGGCGGGAGAATCCTACGAGCAGTACTTC.

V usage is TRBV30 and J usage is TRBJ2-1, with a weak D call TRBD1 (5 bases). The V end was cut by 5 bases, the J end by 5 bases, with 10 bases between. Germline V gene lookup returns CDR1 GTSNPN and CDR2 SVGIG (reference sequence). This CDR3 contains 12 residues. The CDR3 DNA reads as TGTGCCTGGGACAGCACAAACAATGAGCAGTTCTTC. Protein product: CAWDSTNNEQFF.

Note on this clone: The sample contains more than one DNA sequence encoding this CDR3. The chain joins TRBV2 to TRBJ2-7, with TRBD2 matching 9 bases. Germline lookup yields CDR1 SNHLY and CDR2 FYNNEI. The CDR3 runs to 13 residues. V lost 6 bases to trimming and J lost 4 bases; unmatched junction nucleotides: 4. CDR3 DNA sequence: TGTGCCAGCAGCCCCGGACTAGCGTACGAGCAGTACTTC. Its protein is CASSPGLAYEQYF.

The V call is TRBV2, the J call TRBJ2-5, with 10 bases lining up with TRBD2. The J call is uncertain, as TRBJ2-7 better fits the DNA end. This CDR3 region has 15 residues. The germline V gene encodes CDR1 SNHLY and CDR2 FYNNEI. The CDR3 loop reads CASIPASGGSYEQYF. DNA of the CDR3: TGTGCCAGCATCCCCGCTAGCGGGGGCTCCTACGAGCAGTACTTC.